Here is one T cell receptor (beta chain) with its context. J was trimmed by 1 base and V by 5 bases; bases with no gene match: 7. Germline CDR1 SQVTM, CDR2 ANQGSEA. CDR3 length: 16 residues. How the authors handled the data: Amplification of reference gene primers provided the estimated nucleated cell counts. Sequencing was performed with immunoSEQ multiplex PCR; in TCRdb, only in-frame clones are kept and a portion is missing. V and J calls and clone size are given by that table; D and trimming were obtained from the DNA. The data show about 310,000 clones, with roughly 91% seen just once and 1% held by the top ten. The sample comes from a study of blood T cell repertoires in COVID-19. Overall study: There were acute and convalescent COVID-19 samples, and they came from the United States, Italy and Spain.

The sample was peripheral blood. The gene calls are TRBV29-1 and TRBJ2-3, with 12 bases matching TRBD2. The receptor's source is a man over 45 with active or convalescent COVID-19. Here the CDR3 DNA reads TGCAGCGTTATAGGGACTAGCGGGTGGGGCACAGATACGCAGTATTTT. Residues: CSVIGTSGWGTDTQYF.